The T cell receptor beta chain described here comes from a study of identical twins. Whole-study results and caveats: Out-of-frame beta sequences exhibited a weaker degree of excess twin sharing. Excess low generation probability was seen in twin-shared out-of-frame alpha sequences.

CDR1 and CDR2 (germline): ENHRY, SYGVKD. Trimming removed 0 bases from V and 0 bases from J, with 9 bases in between. The CDR3 totals 16 residues. This clonotype was counted only a few times. Its antigen is as yet unknown. A universal primer site arose from template switching, and cDNA bore unique molecular identifiers. TCRdb fed the 5' RACE reads into MiXCR, producing one record per CDR3 protein. Of 350,000 to 500,000 distinct CDR3 sequences in the sample, around 20% were seen once. The sequence derives from a man aged 45-65 years in good health. The V call is TRBV10-3, the J call TRBJ2-1, with D unclear. The sequencing sample was made of naive T cells sorted from blood. As DNA, the CDR3 is TGTGCCATCAGTGAGTCATCACCCCGCTCCTACAATGAGCAGTTCTTC. Translated: CAISESSPRSYNEQFF.